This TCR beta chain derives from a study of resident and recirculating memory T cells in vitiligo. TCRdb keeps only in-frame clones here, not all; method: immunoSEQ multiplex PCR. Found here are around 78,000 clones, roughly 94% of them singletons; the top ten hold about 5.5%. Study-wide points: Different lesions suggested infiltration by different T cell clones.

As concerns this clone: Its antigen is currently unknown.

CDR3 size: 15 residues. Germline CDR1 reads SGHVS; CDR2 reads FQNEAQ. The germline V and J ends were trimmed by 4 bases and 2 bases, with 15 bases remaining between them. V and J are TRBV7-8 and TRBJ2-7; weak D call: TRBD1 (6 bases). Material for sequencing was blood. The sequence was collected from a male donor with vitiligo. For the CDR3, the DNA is TGTGCCAGCAGCTCATTTCAGGGGCCGACCTACGAGCAGTACTTC. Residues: CASSSFQGPTYEQYF.